One sample yielded the 11 T cell receptor beta chains listed below, sequenced in a study of chemoradiotherapy in HPV16-positive cancers. TCRdb's copy holds only in-frame clones and misses some; the assay was immunoSEQ multiplex PCR. The table includes about 20,000 clones, about 90% detected once. The sample here was blood, taken from a patient who underwent chemoradiotherapy. These receptors came from a human donor with HPV-associated anogenital cancer.

The chain couples TRBV4-3 to TRBJ2-4; D unclear. The CDR3 has 15 residues. Between the trimmed V and J ends, which lost 0 bases and 5 bases, there was a span of 11 bases. Per the germline V gene, CDR1 is LGHNA and CDR2 is YSLEER. CDR3 DNA sequence: TGCGCCAGCAGCCAAGATCGGCAGATAGAAAACATTCAGTACTTC. Protein sequence: CASSQDRQIENIQYF.

V is TRBV5-6 and J is TRBJ2-7; TRBD2 matches 15 bases. This CDR3 has 15 amino acids. From germline, CDR1 is SGHDT and CDR2 YYEEEE. V lost 3 bases and J lost 3; bases outside the gene matches: 1. CDR3 coding DNA: TGTGCCAGCAGCTCGGGACTAGCGGGAGGCTACGAGCAGTACTTC. This gives the protein CASSSGLAGGYEQYF.

The rearrangement uses TRBV15 and TRBJ2-7; D ambiguous. V was cut by 0 bases and J by 4 bases, with 7 bases left in between. The CDR3 is 13 residues long. CDR1 and CDR2 from the germline V gene are LNHNV and YYDKDF (reference sequence). DNA of the CDR3: TGTGCCACCAGCAGAGATGCCGTTTACGAGCAGTACTTC. Translating it yields CATSRDAVYEQYF.

This chain links TRBV28 with TRBJ2-7; D may be TRBD2 (6 bases). This CDR3 has 15 residues. V was cut by 8 bases and J by 3 bases, with 20 bases left in between. In germline, CDR1 is MDHEN, CDR2 SYDVKM. The CDR3: CASGTSGEVDYEQYF. CDR3 in DNA: TGTGCCAGCGGAACTTCGGGGGAAGTGGACTACGAGCAGTACTTC.

The chain links TRBV28 to TRBJ2-4; D unresolved. Germline V CDR1 and CDR2: MDHEN, SYDVKM. The CDR3 covers 15 residues. V lost 4 bases to trimming and J lost 3 bases, with 13 bases between them. The CDR3 bases are TGTGCCAGCAGTTCGACTTCACCCGGCAAAAACATTCAGTACTTC. Encoded protein: CASSSTSPGKNIQYF.

The V and J genes are TRBV29-1 and TRBJ2-7, with 7 nucleotides matching TRBD1. The V gene end was trimmed by 1 base and the J gene end by 3 bases; junction bases not matched to a gene: 0. Germline values: CDR1 SQVTM, CDR2 ANQGSEA. This CDR3 is built from 12 residues. CDR3 in amino acids: CSVEGQGYEQYF. CDR3 nucleotides: TGCAGCGTTGAAGGACAGGGCTACGAGCAGTACTTC.

This rearrangement joins TRBV7-9 to TRBJ2-3; 13 nucleotides align to TRBD2. The V gene's germline CDR1 is SEHNR and CDR2 FQNEAQ (reference sequence). V dropped 3 bases and J dropped 3; count of bases not matched to a gene: 3. The CDR3 spans 16 residues. CDR3 bases: TGTGCCAGCAGCTTGGGGACTAGCGGGGAGACAGATACGCAGTATTTT. The encoded protein is CASSLGTSGETDTQYF.

V and J are TRBV6-5 and TRBJ1-2; D is perhaps TRBD1 (6 bases). In germline, CDR1 is MNHEY, CDR2 SVGAGI. V dropped 7 bases and J dropped 5 bases, with 14 bases sitting between them. CDR3 size: 13 residues. As DNA, the CDR3 is TGTGCCAGCACCAAAGGGGGGTTATATGGCTACACCTTC. Translating gives CASTKGGLYGYTF.

This chain joins TRBV7-2 and TRBJ2-1; TRBD2 aligns across 11 bases. V was pared by 5 bases and J by 7 bases, with 10 bases of the junction left unmatched. CDR1 is SGHTA, CDR2 FQGNSA, per germline. The CDR3 has 16 residues. The CDR3 DNA follows: TGTGCCAGCAGCCGTAGGACTAGCGGGTCATGGAATGAGCAGTTCTTC. This codes for CASSRRTSGSWNEQFF. The complete variable domain, with remaining parts taken from reference TRBV7-2 and TRBJ2-1, reads GAGVSQSPSNKVTEKGKDVELRCDPISGHTALYWYRQSLGQGLEFLIYFQGNSAPDKSGLPSDRFSAERTGGSVSTLTIQRTQQEDSAVYLCASSRRTSGSWNEQFFGPGTRLTVL.

CDR3 DNA: TGTGCCAGCAGCAAAGCGGACAGGGCGAACCACGAGCAGTACTTC. Translating it yields CASSKADRANHEQYF. The chain employs TRBV21-1 and TRBJ2-7; the D call TRBD1 from the table was never checked on the DNA. TRBV21-1 has pseudogene status. This CDR3 spans 15 amino acids.

This clone was seen a few times. The J gene is TRBJ1-1, the V gene TRBV19; no clear D. The CDR3 loop spans 15 amino acids. CDR1 and CDR2 (germline): LNHDA, SQIVND (reference sequence). Trimming left V 2 bases short and J 5 bases short, with 15 bases between. The chain's CDR3 is CASSITPLEQTEAFF. CDR3 DNA sequence: TGTGCCAGTAGTATAACCCCCTTAGAACAGACTGAAGCTTTCTTT. The whole variable domain, filled in from reference TRBV19 and TRBJ1-1, reads DGGITQSPKYLFRKEGQNVTLSCEQNLNHDAMYWYRQDPGQGLRLIYYSQIVNDFQKGDIAEGYSVSREKKESFPLTVTSAQKNPTAFYLCASSITPLEQTEAFFGQGTRLTVV.